The 3 T cell receptor beta chains presented below share a single source sample, sequenced in a study of Tregs in tolerant kidney transplant recipients. Repertoires were generated with immunoSEQ multiplex PCR, while TCRdb's copy carries only in-frame clones and drops some. The ten top clones account for approximately 15%, within a sample of 30,000 or so clones. The sequences come from CD8+ T cells from blood, collected before the transplant. The receptors were sampled from a human donor who received a combined kidney and bone marrow transplant.

Notes on this clone: The read falls 3 residues short of the CDR3 end, and the missing part is taken from the germline J gene. This chain uses TRBV20-1 with TRBJ1-3, with D perhaps TRBD1 (6 bases). The CDR3 consists of 16 residues. V was clipped by 6 bases and J by 0 bases, with 18 bases between them. The germline V gene has CDR1 DFQATT and CDR2 SNEGSKA (reference sequence). Here the CDR3 reads CSAPYRELYSGNTIYF. Partial CDR3 DNA: TGCAGTGCGCCCTACAGGGAGCTTTACTCTGGAAACACC.

As concerns this clone: The CDR3 goes on 3 residues after the read ends, and that part is filled in from the germline J gene. The V gene is TRBV19, the J gene TRBJ2-7; D perhaps matches TRBD1 (5 bases). V dropped 1 base and J dropped 5 bases, with 9 bases sitting between them. Germline V gives CDR1 LNHDA, CDR2 SQIVND (reference sequence). This CDR3 is 13 amino acids long. Incomplete CDR3 DNA: TGTGCCAGTAGTATAGGGGGCATCGACGAG. Amino acids: CASSIGGIDE. The full CDR3 sequence reads CASSIGGIDEQYF.

On this clone: The read stops 3 residues short of the end of the CDR3; the missing end is completed from the germline J gene. The chain couples TRBV2 to TRBJ1-5; 7 bases agree with TRBD1. Germline V CDR1 and CDR2: SNHLY, FYNNEI. This CDR3 has 15 amino acids. After removal of 4 bases from V and 3 bases from J, the junction contained 6 bases not matched to a gene. Incomplete CDR3 DNA: TGTGCCAGCAGTGGGCCCAGGGGGAACAATCAGCCC. Encoded protein: CASSGPRGNNQP. The full CDR3 reads CASSGPRGNNQPQHF.